The present TCR beta chain was sequenced within a study of T cell repertoires in cytomegalovirus infection. Study background: Researchers turned to recently identified HLA-C-restricted CMV epitopes as well as well-studied HLA-B-restricted ones. Public TCR beta signatures provided an indication of both CMV infection and a matching HLA type.

TCRdb used MiXCR to reprocess the reads, holding one entry per CDR3 protein. Of roughly 80,000 distinct CDR3 sequences in the sample, roughly 37% are singletons; the top ten hold more than 80%. This CDR3 has 16 residues. Germline V gene sequence: CDR1 MDHEN, CDR2 SYDVKM. J gave up 1 base and V 6 bases, and 7 bases lay outside the gene matches. Comment on this clonotype: Its antigen remains unknown.

The V call is TRBV28, the J call TRBJ2-5, with 11 bases lining up with TRBD1. The sample here was CD8+ T cells from cultured PBMCs, taken from culture after CMV antigen stimulation. This receptor was obtained from a human donor in good health (CMV status not recorded). Some clones in this sample may be carry-over from other donors' samples. CDR3 protein: CASSSRGTGGQETQYF. DNA of the CDR3: TGTGCCAGCAGCTCCCGCGGGACAGGGGGCCAAGAGACCCAGTACTTC.